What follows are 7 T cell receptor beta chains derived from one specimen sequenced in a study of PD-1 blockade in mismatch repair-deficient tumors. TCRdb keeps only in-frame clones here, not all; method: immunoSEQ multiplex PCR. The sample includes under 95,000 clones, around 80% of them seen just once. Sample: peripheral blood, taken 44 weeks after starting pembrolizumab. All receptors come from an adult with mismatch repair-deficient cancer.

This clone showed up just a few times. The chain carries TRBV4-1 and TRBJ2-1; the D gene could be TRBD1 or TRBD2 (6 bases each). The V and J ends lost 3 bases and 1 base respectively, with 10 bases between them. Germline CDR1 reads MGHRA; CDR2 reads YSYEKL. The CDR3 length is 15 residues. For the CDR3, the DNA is TGCGCCAGCAGCCAGGGGGGCATTTCCTACAATGAGCAGTTCTTC. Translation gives CASSQGGISYNEQFF.

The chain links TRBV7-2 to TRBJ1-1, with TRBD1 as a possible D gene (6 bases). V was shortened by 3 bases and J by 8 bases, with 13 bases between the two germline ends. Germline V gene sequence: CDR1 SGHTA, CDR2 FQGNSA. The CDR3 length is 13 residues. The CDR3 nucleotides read TGTGCCAGCAGCTTGGAGGGGAGGGGGGAAGCTTTCTTT. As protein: CASSLEGRGEAFF.

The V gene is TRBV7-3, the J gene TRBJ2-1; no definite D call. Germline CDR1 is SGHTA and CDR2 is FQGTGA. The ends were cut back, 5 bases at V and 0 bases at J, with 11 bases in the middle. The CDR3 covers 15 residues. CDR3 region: CASSPAAVSYNEQFF. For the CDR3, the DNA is TGTGCCAGCAGCCCCGCGGCGGTCTCCTACAATGAGCAGTTCTTC.

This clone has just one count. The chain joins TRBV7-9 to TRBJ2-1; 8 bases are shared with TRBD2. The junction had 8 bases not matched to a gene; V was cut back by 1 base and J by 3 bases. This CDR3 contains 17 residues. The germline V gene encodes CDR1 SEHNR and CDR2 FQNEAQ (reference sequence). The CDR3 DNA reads TGTGCCAGCAGCTTAGGAGGGGCGGGAGGCAGCTACAATGAGCAGTTCTTC. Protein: CASSLGGAGGSYNEQFF.

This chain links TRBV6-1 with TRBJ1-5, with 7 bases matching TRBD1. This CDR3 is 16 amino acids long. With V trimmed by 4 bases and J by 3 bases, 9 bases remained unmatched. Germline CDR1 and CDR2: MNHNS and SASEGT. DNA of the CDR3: TGTGCCAGCAGTGGTTATTCGACAGGGAACAATCAGCCCCAGCATTTT. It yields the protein CASSGYSTGNNQPQHF.

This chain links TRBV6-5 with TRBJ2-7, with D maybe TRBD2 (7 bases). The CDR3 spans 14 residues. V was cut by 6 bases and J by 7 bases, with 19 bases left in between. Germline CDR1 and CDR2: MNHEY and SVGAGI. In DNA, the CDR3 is TGTGCCAGCAGATCCCAAGGGGGGGTGGGGGAGCAGTACTTC. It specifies CASRSQGGVGEQYF.

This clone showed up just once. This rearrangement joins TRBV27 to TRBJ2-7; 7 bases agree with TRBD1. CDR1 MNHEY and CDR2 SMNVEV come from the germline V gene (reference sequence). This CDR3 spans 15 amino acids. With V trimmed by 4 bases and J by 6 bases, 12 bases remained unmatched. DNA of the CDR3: TGTGCCAGCAGTTGGCAGACAGGGACGACGGGCGAGCAGTACTTC. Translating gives CASSWQTGTTGEQYF.